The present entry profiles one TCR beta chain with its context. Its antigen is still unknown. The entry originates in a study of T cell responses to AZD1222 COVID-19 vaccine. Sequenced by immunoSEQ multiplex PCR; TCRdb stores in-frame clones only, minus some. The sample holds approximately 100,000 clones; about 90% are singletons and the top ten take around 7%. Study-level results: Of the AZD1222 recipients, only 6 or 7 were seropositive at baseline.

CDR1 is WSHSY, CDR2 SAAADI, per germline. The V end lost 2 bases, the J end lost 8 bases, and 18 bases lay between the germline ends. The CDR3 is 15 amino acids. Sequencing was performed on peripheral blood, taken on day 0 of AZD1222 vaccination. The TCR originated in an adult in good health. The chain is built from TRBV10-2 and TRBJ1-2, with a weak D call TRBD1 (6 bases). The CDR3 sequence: CASSEVRGSFLGYTF. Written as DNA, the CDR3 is TGCGCCAGCAGTGAGGTCAGGGGATCTTTTCTGGGCTACACCTTC.